Below are 18 T cell receptor beta chains sequenced from a single sample in a study of cytomegalovirus exposure and HLA in healthy donors. It was with 60 Vbeta and 13 Jbeta primers that the PCR ran. Some clones are missing from TCRdb's copy, which holds only in-frame ones; the method was immunoSEQ multiplex PCR. The data hold about 250,000 clones, with about nine tenths observed a single time. Sequenced: PBMCs. These receptors came from a girl between 2 and 10 years old in good health and CMV-seronegative.

V and J are TRBV5-6 and TRBJ1-3; D might be TRBD1 (6 bases). The germline V gene has CDR1 SGHDT and CDR2 YYEEEE. CDR3 size: 17 residues. V was pared by 1 base and J by 0 bases, with 14 bases between. CDR3 in amino acids: CASSLKTGISSGNTIYF. The CDR3 DNA is TGTGCCAGCAGCTTGAAGACAGGAATAAGCTCTGGAAACACCATATATTTT.

The chain has TRBV6-5 and TRBJ2-3; possibly TRBD1 for D (6 bases). The CDR3 consists of 13 residues. Trimming pared 10 bases from V and 2 bases from J, leaving 13 bases between. Germline values: CDR1 MNHEY, CDR2 SVGAGI. The CDR3 region has the DNA TGTGCCACCAAAACAGGGTCCACAGATACGCAGTATTTT. Translating it yields CATKTGSTDTQYF.

CDR3 DNA sequence: TGTGCCATCGGAGGGGTGGATGAGCAGTTCTTC. Residues: CAIGGVDEQFF. J is TRBJ2-1 and V is TRBV10-3; maybe TRBD2 (6 bases). The CDR3 runs 11 residues. Germline CDR1 is ENHRY and CDR2 is SYGVKD. V lost 8 bases, J lost 8 bases, and 10 bases lay in between.

This clone was recorded only once. The V call is TRBV5-1, the J call TRBJ2-7; possibly TRBD2 for D (5 bases). Trimming pared 2 bases from V and 6 bases from J, leaving 15 bases between. Germline values: CDR1 SGHRS, CDR2 YFSETQ. The CDR3 loop spans 14 amino acids. CDR3 sequence reads: CASSFVGADSEQYF. CDR3 bases: TGCGCCAGCAGCTTCGTGGGAGCCGATTCCGAGCAGTACTTC.

The chain links TRBV6-5 to TRBJ2-7, with 9 nucleotides matching TRBD1. From germline, CDR1 is MNHEY and CDR2 SVGAGI. V lost 5 bases, J lost 7 bases, and 9 bases stayed unmatched. This CDR3 has 14 amino acids. The CDR3 nucleotides read TGTGCCAGCAGTCAGACCGGGACAGGGCGGGAGCAGTACTTC. This translates into CASSQTGTGREQYF.

The chain combines TRBV9 with TRBJ1-5; 7 positions match TRBD1. V dropped 3 bases and J dropped 4; count of bases not matched to a gene: 7. Germline assignment: CDR1 SGDLS and CDR2 YYNGEE. The CDR3 spans 15 residues. The CDR3 spells CASSAGQAANQPQHF. In DNA form, the CDR3 reads TGTGCCAGCAGCGCCGGACAGGCGGCGAATCAGCCCCAGCATTTT.

V usage is TRBV30 and J usage is TRBJ2-1, with D tentatively TRBD2 (6 bases). V dropped 3 bases and J dropped 6 bases, with 12 bases sitting between them. Germline assignment: CDR1 GTSNPN and CDR2 SVGIG (reference sequence). The CDR3 runs to 13 residues. The CDR3 DNA sequence: TGTGCCTGGAGCGGTGGGAGGTTCAATGAGCAGTTCTTC. Protein: CAWSGGRFNEQFF.

The chain employs TRBV29-1 and TRBJ1-1, with D perhaps TRBD1 (5 bases). Deletions cut 4 bases from V and 6 bases from J, with 15 bases between. Germline V CDR1 and CDR2: SQVTM, ANQGSEA. This CDR3 has 13 amino acids. CDR3 sequence (DNA): TGCAGCGTTGTAAGCAGGGCGAAGGCTGAAGCTTTCTTT. Translating gives CSVVSRAKAEAFF.

The CDR3 loop reads CASSLEFGGIGDIQYF. The CDR3 nucleotides are TGTGCCAGCAGCTTGGAGTTCGGGGGGATCGGTGACATTCAGTACTTC. The V and J genes are TRBV5-6 and TRBJ2-4; 7 bases align to TRBD2. Trimming at V came to 0 bases and at J to 8 bases, leaving 11 bases not matched to a gene. The germline V gene encodes CDR1 SGHDT and CDR2 YYEEEE. The CDR3 spans 16 residues. The whole variable domain, remainder taken from reference TRBV5-6 and TRBJ2-4, is DAGVTQSPTHLIKTRGQQVTLRCSPKSGHDTVSWYQQALGQGPQFIFQYYEEEERQRGNFPDRFSGHQFPNYSSELNVNALLLGDSALYLCASSLEFGGIGDIQYFGAGTRLSVL.

The V and J genes are TRBV2 and TRBJ1-1; D remains ambiguous. CDR1 and CDR2 from the germline V gene are SNHLY and FYNNEI. The CDR3 sequence is 14 residues long. V gave up 3 bases and J gave up 3 bases, with 11 bases separating them. The CDR3 sequence is CASSESLADTEAFF. The CDR3 coding sequence is TGTGCCAGCAGTGAGTCTCTGGCTGACACTGAAGCTTTCTTT.

The gene calls are TRBV9 and TRBJ2-1; possibly TRBD2 for D (6 bases). Looked up from germline, CDR1 is SGDLS and CDR2 is YYNGEE. V was clipped by 0 bases and J by 7 bases, with 11 bases between them. This CDR3 has 14 amino acids. The CDR3 here is CASSVAEGRNEQFF. The CDR3 DNA is TGTGCCAGCAGCGTAGCCGAGGGGAGGAATGAGCAGTTCTTC.

The V call is TRBV7-8, the J call TRBJ1-2; 9 nucleotides agree with TRBD1. The germline V gene has CDR1 SGHVS and CDR2 FQNEAQ. The CDR3 is 14 residues long. The V gene end was trimmed by 4 bases and the J gene end by 4 bases; junction bases not matched to a gene: 4. CDR3 sequence reads: CASSSGTGRYGYTF. The CDR3 DNA reads as TGTGCCAGCAGCTCCGGGACAGGGCGCTATGGCTACACCTTC.

The chain has TRBV5-4 and TRBJ2-1; D uncertain. This CDR3 contains 16 residues. The germline V gene has CDR1 SGHNT and CDR2 YYREEE (reference sequence). V gave up 0 bases and J gave up 0 bases, with 10 bases separating them. The DNA of the CDR3 is TGTGCCAGCAGCTTGGGTGATACCGGCTCCTACAATGAGCAGTTCTTC. Translating it yields CASSLGDTGSYNEQFF.

The chain couples TRBV10-3 to TRBJ2-7; the D gene is possibly TRBD2 (5 bases). V was pared by 0 bases and J by 3 bases, with 12 bases between. Germline CDR1 reads ENHRY; CDR2 reads SYGVKD. The CDR3 consists of 15 residues. The CDR3 sequence is CAISESKGGYYEQYF. DNA of the CDR3: TGTGCCATCAGTGAGTCTAAAGGCGGGTACTACGAGCAGTACTTC.

The chain joins TRBV19 to TRBJ2-1, with a weak D call TRBD1 (6 bases). Between the trimmed V and J ends, which lost 5 bases and 14 bases, there was a span of 25 bases. Germline CDR1 and CDR2: LNHDA and SQIVND (reference sequence). The CDR3 runs 15 residues. The CDR3 spells CASSLQSQGRGMEFF. CDR3 bases: TGTGCCAGTAGTCTACAAAGTCAGGGGAGAGGGATGGAGTTCTTC.

The gene calls are TRBV10-2 and TRBJ1-1; maybe TRBD1 (5 bases). Germline lookup yields CDR1 WSHSY and CDR2 SAAADI. The CDR3 totals 14 residues. The V and J ends lost 7 bases and 1 base respectively, with 13 bases between them. Here the CDR3 reads CASTRQTKNTEAFF. CDR3 DNA sequence: TGCGCCAGCACCAGACAGACAAAGAACACTGAAGCTTTCTTT.

The rearrangement links TRBV11-3 to TRBJ2-2; maybe TRBD2 (5 bases). CDR1 is SGHNT, CDR2 YENEEA, per germline. With 6 bases removed from V and 1 base from J, the gap between germline ends came to 9 bases. The CDR3 extends over 14 amino acids. The CDR3 DNA follows: TGTGCCAGCAGGTCCGGGAAGAACACCGGGGAGCTGTTTTTT. Translating it yields CASRSGKNTGELFF.

The chain couples TRBV5-4 to TRBJ2-2; possible D gene TRBD2, 5 bases. The ends were cut back, 4 bases at V and 5 bases at J, with 12 bases in the middle. The CDR3 length is 14 residues. Germline loops: CDR1 SGHNT, CDR2 YYREEE (reference sequence). CDR3 coding DNA: TGTGCCAGCAGCCCCCCCTCGGGGACCGGGGAGCTGTTTTTT. Translated: CASSPPSGTGELFF. The entire variable domain, with the rest obtained from reference TRBV5-4 and TRBJ2-2, is as follows: ETGVTQSPTHLIKTRGQQVTLRCSSQSGHNTVSWYQQALGQGPQFIFQYYREEENGRGNFPPRFSGLQFPNYSSELNVNALELDDSALYLCASSPPSGTGELFFGEGSRLTVL.